These T cell receptor beta chains were read from a single sample in a study of blood T cell repertoires in COVID-19. Clones were sequenced by immunoSEQ multiplex PCR, and TCRdb holds only the in-frame ones, with some missing. This sample carries 95,000 to 150,000 clones, over 70% of them seen once, and the ten largest clones take 25% to 30%. The material sequenced was peripheral blood. Receptors were obtained from a woman between 70 and 85 years old with acute or convalescent COVID-19. CDR3s include the opening cysteine and the closing phenylalanine or tryptophan. The order of the fields is CDR3 protein, CDR3 DNA, V gene, clone size, J gene, D gene. D genes are given only for firm matches. Size is stated for part of the rows, as once, few or many counts, or as a class when the clone is expanded.

CDR3: CASWGQDASYEQYF
DNA: TGTGCCAGCTGGGGGCAGGATGCCTCCTACGAGCAGTACTTC
V: TRBV5-6
size: NA
J: TRBJ2-7
D: NA

CDR3: CASSLTGLASGELFF
DNA: TGTGCCAGCAGCTTAACGGGACTAGCATCCGGGGAGCTGTTTTTT
V: TRBV2
size: NA
J: TRBJ2-2
D: TRBD2

CDR3: CASSFWNTEAFF
DNA: TGTGCCAGCAGCTTCTGGAACACTGAAGCTTTCTTT
V: TRBV5-4
size: NA
J: TRBJ1-1
D: NA

CDR3: CASSPQGVEQYF
DNA: TGTGCCAGCTCACCACAGGGGGTCGAGCAGTACTTC
V: TRBV18
size: few
J: TRBJ2-7
D: NA

CDR3: CASVGGLNTEAFF
DNA: TGTGCCAGCGTTGGGGGGTTGAACACTGAAGCTTTCTTT
V: TRBV28
size: NA
J: TRBJ1-1
D: NA

CDR3: CASSPRPFSGGQNIQYF
DNA: TGTGCCAGCAGTCCCCGTCCTTTTAGCGGGGGGCAAAACATTCAGTACTTC
V: TRBV6-6
size: NA
J: TRBJ2-4
D: TRBD2

CDR3: CATSEPGESSYEQYF
DNA: TGTGCCACCAGTGAGCCGGGAGAGAGCTCCTACGAGCAGTACTTC
V: TRBV24-1
size: NA
J: TRBJ2-7
D: NA

CDR3: CSVEEQGRGSPLHF
DNA: TGCAGCGTTGAAGAGCAGGGCCGAGGCTCACCCCTCCACTTT
V: TRBV29-1
size: NA
J: TRBJ1-6
D: NA

CDR3: CASSPVTESSYEQYF
DNA: TGTGCCAGCTCACCAGTAACAGAGAGCTCCTACGAGCAGTACTTC
V: TRBV18
size: once
J: TRBJ2-7
D: NA

CDR3: CASSQRGGDTEAFF
DNA: TGTGCCAGCAGCCAGCGGGGAGGGGACACTGAAGCTTTCTTT
V: TRBV3-1/TRBV3-2
size: NA
J: TRBJ1-1
D: NA

CDR3: CSASWDSGPQHF
DNA: TGCAGTGCTAGTTGGGACTCAGGGCCCCAGCATTTT
V: TRBV20-1
size: NA
J: TRBJ1-5
D: NA

CDR3: CASSLAPIGTKNTGELFF
DNA: TGTGCCAGCAGCTTAGCACCGATCGGGACAAAGAACACCGGGGAGCTGTTTTTT
V: TRBV7-6
size: once
J: TRBJ2-2
D: NA